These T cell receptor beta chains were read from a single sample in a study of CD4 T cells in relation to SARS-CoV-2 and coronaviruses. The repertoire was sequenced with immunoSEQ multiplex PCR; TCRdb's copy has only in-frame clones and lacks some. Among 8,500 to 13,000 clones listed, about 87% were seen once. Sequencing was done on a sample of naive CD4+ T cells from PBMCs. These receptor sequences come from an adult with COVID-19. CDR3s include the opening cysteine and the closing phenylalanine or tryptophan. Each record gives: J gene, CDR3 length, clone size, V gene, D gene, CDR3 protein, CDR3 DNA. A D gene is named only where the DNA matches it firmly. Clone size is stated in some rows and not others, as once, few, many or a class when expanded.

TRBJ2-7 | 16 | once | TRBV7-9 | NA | CASSLVVGTGSYEQYF | TGTGCCAGCAGCTTAGTGGTAGGGACGGGATCCTACGAGCAGTACTTC
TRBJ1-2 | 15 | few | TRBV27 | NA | CASSLRGGGNYGYTF | TGTGCCAGCAGTTTAAGGGGGGGCGGTAACTATGGCTACACCTTC
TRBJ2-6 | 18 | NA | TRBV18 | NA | CASSPLFGQPSGANVLTF | TGTGCCAGCTCACCATTATTCGGACAGCCCTCTGGGGCCAACGTCCTGACTTTC
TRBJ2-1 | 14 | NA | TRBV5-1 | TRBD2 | CASSRAGGQFEQFF | TGCGCCAGCAGTAGGGCGGGGGGGCAGTTTGAGCAGTTCTTC
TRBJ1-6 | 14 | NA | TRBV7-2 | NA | CASSFAGRDSPLHF | TGTGCCAGCAGCTTTGCGGGGAGGGATTCACCCCTCCACTTT
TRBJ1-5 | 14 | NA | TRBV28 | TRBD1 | CASSPDRGFQPQHF | TGTGCCAGCAGCCCGGACAGGGGGTTCCAGCCCCAGCATTTT
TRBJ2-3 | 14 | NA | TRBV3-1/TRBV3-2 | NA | CASSQGQGTDTQYF | TGTGCCAGCAGCCAAGGACAGGGCACAGATACGCAGTATTTT
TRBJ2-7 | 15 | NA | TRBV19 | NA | CASSNIRRAPYEQYF | TGTGCCAGTAGTAACATACGAAGGGCCCCTTACGAGCAGTACTTC
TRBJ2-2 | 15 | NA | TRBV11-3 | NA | CASSSLATDTGELFF | TGTGCCAGCAGCTCGCTGGCGACTGACACCGGGGAGCTGTTTTTT
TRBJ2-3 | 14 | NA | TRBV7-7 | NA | CASSPEELAAPQYF | TGTGCTAGCAGCCCCGAGGAACTAGCAGCTCCGCAGTATTTT
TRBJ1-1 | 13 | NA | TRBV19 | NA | CASSIGGGSPAFF | TGTGCCAGTAGTATAGGGGGGGGGTCTCCAGCTTTCTTT
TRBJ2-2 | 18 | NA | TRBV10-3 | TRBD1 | CAISESRGPGSVTGELFF | TGTGCCATCAGTGAGTCGAGGGGGCCCGGGTCGGTCACCGGGGAGCTGTTTTTT
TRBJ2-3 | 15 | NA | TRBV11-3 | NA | CASSPVPSGGRTQYF | TGTGCCAGCAGCCCGGTCCCCTCGGGGGGCCGTACGCAGTATTTT
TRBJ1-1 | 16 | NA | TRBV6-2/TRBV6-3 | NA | CASSYARTVVDTEAFF | TGTGCCAGCAGTTACGCACGGACGGTAGTAGACACTGAAGCTTTCTTT
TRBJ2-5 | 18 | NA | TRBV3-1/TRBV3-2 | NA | CASSQDPRAAGNRETQYF | TGTGCCAGCAGCCAAGATCCTCGGGCCGCCGGGAATAGAGAGACCCAGTACTTC
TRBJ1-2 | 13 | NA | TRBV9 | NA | CASSVDAGRGYTF | TGTGCCAGCAGCGTAGACGCTGGGCGTGGCTACACCTTC
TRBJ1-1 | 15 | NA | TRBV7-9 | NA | CASSLHGGGDTEAFF | TGTGCCAGCAGCCTCCATGGAGGAGGGGACACTGAAGCTTTCTTT
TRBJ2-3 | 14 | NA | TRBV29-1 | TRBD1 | CSVAPGQLTDTQYF | TGCAGCGTTGCCCCGGGACAGCTCACAGATACGCAGTATTTT
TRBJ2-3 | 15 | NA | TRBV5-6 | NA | CASSLGAGYTDTQYF | TGTGCCAGCAGCTTGGGGGCCGGGTACACAGATACGCAGTATTTT
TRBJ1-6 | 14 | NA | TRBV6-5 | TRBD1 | CASTSQGDNSPLHF | TGTGCCAGCACCAGCCAGGGGGATAATTCACCCCTCCACTTT
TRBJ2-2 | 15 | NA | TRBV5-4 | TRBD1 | CASSARQGATGELFF | TGTGCCAGCAGCGCGCGACAGGGAGCCACCGGGGAGCTGTTTTTT
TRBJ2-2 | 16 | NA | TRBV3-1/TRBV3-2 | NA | CASSHLGGGRSGELFF | TGTGCCAGCAGCCATTTGGGGGGGGGCCGGTCCGGGGAGCTGTTTTTT
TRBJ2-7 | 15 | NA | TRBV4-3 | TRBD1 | CASSQKGGSPLEQYF | TGCGCCAGCAGCCAAAAAGGGGGCTCCCCCCTCGAGCAGTACTTC
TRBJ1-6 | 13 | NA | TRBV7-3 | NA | CASSLSRESPLHF | TGTGCCAGCAGCTTATCCAGGGAATCACCCCTCCACTTT
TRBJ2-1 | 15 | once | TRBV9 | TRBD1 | CASSARTGMRDEQFF | TGTGCCAGCAGCGCCCGGACAGGGATGAGGGATGAGCAGTTCTTC
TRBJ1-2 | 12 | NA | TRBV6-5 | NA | CASSYTGYGYTF | TGTGCCAGCAGTTATACAGGCTATGGCTACACCTTC
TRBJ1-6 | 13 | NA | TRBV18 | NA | CASSPLEVSPLHF | TGTGCCAGCTCACCACTTGAGGTTTCACCCCTCCACTTT
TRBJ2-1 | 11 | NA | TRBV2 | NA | CASSEVFEQFF | TGTGCCAGCAGTGAAGTCTTTGAGCAGTTCTTC
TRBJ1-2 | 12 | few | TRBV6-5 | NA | CASRPSTGGYTF | TGTGCCAGCAGGCCTTCTACGGGGGGCTACACCTTC
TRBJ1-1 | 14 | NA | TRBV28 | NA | CASTWTVPNTEAFF | TGTGCCAGCACTTGGACAGTTCCGAACACTGAAGCTTTCTTT
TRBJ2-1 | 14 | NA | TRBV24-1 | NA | CATSDPGAYNEQFF | TGTGCCACCAGTGATCCCGGGGCATACAATGAGCAGTTCTTC
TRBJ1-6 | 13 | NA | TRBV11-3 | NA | CASTQGVSSPLHF | TGTGCCAGCACACAGGGAGTTAGTTCACCCCTCCACTTT
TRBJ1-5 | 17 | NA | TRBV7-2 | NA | CASSRQGPPQGWQPQHF | TGTGCCAGCAGCCGCCAGGGACCTCCACAGGGTTGGCAGCCCCAGCATTTT
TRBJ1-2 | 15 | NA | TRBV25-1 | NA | CASSGSTGIRHGYTF | TGTGCCAGCAGTGGGTCCACAGGGATCCGTCATGGCTACACCTTC
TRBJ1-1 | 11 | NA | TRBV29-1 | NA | CSVVGITEAFF | TGCAGCGTTGTAGGAATCACTGAAGCTTTCTTT
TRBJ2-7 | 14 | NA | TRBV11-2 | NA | CASSQGGAPYEQYF | TGTGCCAGCAGCCAAGGGGGGGCGCCCTACGAGCAGTACTTC
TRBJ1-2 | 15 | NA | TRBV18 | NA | CASSPGPGPNYGYTF | TGTGCCAGCTCACCGGGTCCAGGTCCTAACTATGGCTACACCTTC
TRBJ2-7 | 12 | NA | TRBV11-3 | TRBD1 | CASRQQGYEQYF | TGTGCCAGCAGGCAACAGGGGTACGAGCAGTACTTC
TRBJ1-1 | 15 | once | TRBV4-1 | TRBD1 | CASSQGQGLDTEAFF | TGCGCCAGCAGCCAGGGACAGGGGCTGGACACTGAAGCTTTCTTT
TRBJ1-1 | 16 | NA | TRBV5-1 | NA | CASNIQPGEGSAEAFF | TGCGCCAGCAACATACAGCCCGGGGAGGGAAGCGCTGAAGCTTTCTTT
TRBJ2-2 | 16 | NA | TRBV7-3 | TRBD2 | CASSLTAGGLSGELFF | TGTGCCAGCAGCTTAACAGCGGGGGGGCTTAGCGGGGAGCTGTTTTTT
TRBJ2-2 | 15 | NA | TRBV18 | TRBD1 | CASSTGQANTGELFF | TGTGCCAGCTCAACGGGACAGGCGAACACCGGGGAGCTGTTTTTT
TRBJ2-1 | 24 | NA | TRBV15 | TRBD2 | CATSRDRGTSGGAVLVSVYNEQFF | TGTGCCACCAGCAGAGATAGGGGGACTAGCGGGGGGGCGGTTTTAGTTTCAGTCTACAATGAGCAGTTCTTC
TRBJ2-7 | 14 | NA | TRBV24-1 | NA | CATSDPGTGYEQYF | TGTGCCACCAGTGACCCCGGGACGGGTTACGAGCAGTACTTC
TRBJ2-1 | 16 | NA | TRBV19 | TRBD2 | CASSIDGTSGYNEQFF | TGTGCCAGTAGTATTGATGGGACTAGCGGATACAATGAGCAGTTCTTC
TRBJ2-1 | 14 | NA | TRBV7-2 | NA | CASSLVGTVNEQFF | TGTGCCAGCAGCTTAGTTGGGACTGTGAATGAGCAGTTCTTC
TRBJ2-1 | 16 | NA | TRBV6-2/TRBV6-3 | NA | CASSYFERVPEDEQFF | TGTGCCAGCAGTTATTTCGAGAGGGTTCCCGAGGATGAGCAGTTCTTC
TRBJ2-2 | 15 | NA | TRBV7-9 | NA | CASTEGGVNTGELFF | TGTGCCAGCACCGAGGGTGGGGTGAACACCGGGGAGCTGTTTTTT
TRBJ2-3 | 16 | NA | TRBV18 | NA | CASSPRGAGLTDTQYF | TGTGCCAGCTCACCAAGGGGTGCGGGGCTCACAGATACGCAGTATTTT
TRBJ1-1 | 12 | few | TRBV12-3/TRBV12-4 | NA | CASSPVYTEAFF | TGTGCCAGCAGCCCGGTATACACTGAAGCTTTCTTT
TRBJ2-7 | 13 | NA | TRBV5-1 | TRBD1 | CASSSPGQGAEYF | TGCGCCAGCAGCTCTCCGGGACAGGGGGCCGAGTACTTC
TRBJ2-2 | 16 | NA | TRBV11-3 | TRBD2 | CASSLVAGDVTGELFF | TGTGCCAGCAGCTTAGTCGCGGGGGACGTCACCGGGGAGCTGTTTTTT
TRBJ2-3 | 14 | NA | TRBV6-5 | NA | CASSFGPSTDTQYF | TGTGCCAGCAGCTTCGGACCGAGCACAGATACGCAGTATTTT
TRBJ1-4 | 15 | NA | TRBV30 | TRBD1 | CAWSVRGQGDEKLFF | TGTGCCTGGAGTGTACGAGGACAGGGTGATGAAAAACTGTTTTTT